One and the same sample provided the 21 T cell receptor beta chains below, sequenced in a study of blood T cell repertoires in COVID-19. TCRdb's copy holds only in-frame clones and misses some; the assay was immunoSEQ multiplex PCR. The table shows about 360,000 clones, with 75% to 90% occurring only once. Sequences were obtained from peripheral blood. Receptor source: a woman in her sixties with COVID-19, enrolled during active disease.

The chain links TRBV29-1 to TRBJ2-5; 8 positions match TRBD1. CDR3 length: 13 residues. Germline trimming cut 6 bases from V and 4 bases from J; bases unmatched to any gene: 7. Germline CDR1 is SQVTM and CDR2 is ANQGSEA. DNA for the CDR3: TGCAGCGTAGCATCAGGGGGCTCAGAGACCCAGTACTTC. Protein sequence: CSVASGGSETQYF.

This clone was counted a few times. This rearrangement joins TRBV21-1 to TRBJ1-2. TRBV21-1 is a known pseudogene. This CDR3 contains 9 residues. The CDR3 DNA sequence: TGCGTGCTCCCCCGGGGCTACACCTTC. It specifies CVLPRGYTF.

The V call is TRBV14, the J call TRBJ1-2; weak D call: TRBD1 (6 bases). CDR1 SGHDN and CDR2 FVKESK come from the germline V gene. This CDR3 spans 14 amino acids. V was cut by 3 bases and J by 4 bases, with 12 bases left in between. This CDR3 reads CASSQYQGIYGYTF. CDR3 DNA: TGTGCCAGCAGCCAGTATCAGGGGATCTATGGCTACACCTTC.

Only one count was recorded for this clone. The chain combines TRBV19 with TRBJ2-2; 14 nucleotides agree with TRBD2. Germline CDR1 is LNHDA and CDR2 is SQIVND (reference sequence). With V trimmed by 6 bases and J by 8 bases, 2 bases remained unmatched. The CDR3 length is 14 residues. The CDR3 protein is CASRGLAGVGELFF. DNA for the CDR3: TGTGCCAGTAGGGGACTAGCGGGGGTAGGGGAGCTGTTTTTT.

The chain has TRBV3-1 (or the pseudogene TRBV3-2) and TRBJ1-3; weak D call: TRBD1 (6 bases). Looked up from germline, CDR1 is LGHDT and CDR2 is YNNKEL (reference sequence). This CDR3 has 14 amino acids. Trimming shortened V by 5 bases and J by 4 bases, and 12 bases separated the two germline ends. The CDR3 DNA reads as TGTGCCAGCAGCTACACAGGGTCCGGAAACACCATATATTTT. Protein sequence: CASSYTGSGNTIYF.

The chain joins TRBV6-5 to TRBJ2-7; 8 bases are a match to TRBD2. This CDR3 is 15 amino acids long. V gave up 2 bases and J gave up 3 bases; unmatched junction bases: 6. CDR1 is MNHEY and CDR2 is SVGAGI in the germline V gene. The DNA for the CDR3 is TGTGCCAGCAGTTACGAGCGGGAGATCTTCTACGAGCAGTACTTC. Protein: CASSYEREIFYEQYF.

In its sample, this clone was seen once. CDR3 coding DNA: TGTGCCAGTAGCCGACAGTCTAACTATGGCTACACCTTC. This translates into CASSRQSNYGYTF. The rearrangement joins TRBV19 to TRBJ1-2; D possibly corresponds to TRBD1 (5 bases). Germline V gene sequence: CDR1 LNHDA, CDR2 SQIVND (reference sequence). V lost 6 bases, J lost 0 bases, and 8 bases lay in between. The CDR3 runs 13 residues.

V gene TRBV18 combines with J gene TRBJ1-5, with D hard to call. Trimming cost V 3 bases and J 5 bases, with 11 bases left between them. CDR1 is KGHSH and CDR2 is LQKENI in the germline V gene. This CDR3 has 14 residues. The CDR3 loop is CASSPVEGDQPQHF. The CDR3 DNA follows: TGTGCCAGCTCACCGGTGGAGGGAGATCAGCCCCAGCATTTT.

The chain joins TRBV30 to TRBJ2-7; 8 nucleotides line up with TRBD2. The length of the CDR3 is 14 residues. CDR1 is GTSNPN, CDR2 SVGIG, per germline (reference sequence). Unmatched junction bases numbered 12, after V lost 7 bases and J lost 4 bases. CDR3 amino acids: CASLRRGVSYEQYF. In DNA form, the CDR3 reads TGTGCCTCCCTTAGGCGGGGGGTTTCTTACGAGCAGTACTTC.

This clone was seen ten or more times. The CDR3 DNA reads as TGTGCCAGCAACGGACACTTTAATTCACCCCTCCACTTT. This translates into CASNGHFNSPLHF. The chain links TRBV25-1 to TRBJ1-6, with a possible D match to TRBD1 (5 bases). The germline gives CDR1 MGHDK, CDR2 SYGVNS. The CDR3 runs to 13 residues. V dropped 7 bases and J dropped 6 bases, with 10 bases sitting between them.

This sequence joins TRBV5-1 and TRBJ2-7; TRBD1 agrees at 8 bases. After removal of 2 bases from V and 7 bases from J, the junction contained 5 bases not matched to a gene. Per the germline V gene, CDR1 is SGHRS and CDR2 is YFSETQ. CDR3 length: 13 residues. The CDR3 region is CASSFPGGEEQYF. CDR3 sequence (DNA): TGCGCCAGCAGCTTTCCAGGGGGCGAGGAGCAGTACTTC.

V and J are TRBV5-6 and TRBJ1-4; D not certain. Per germline, CDR1 SGHDT and CDR2 YYEEEE. Trimming pared 0 bases from V and 4 bases from J, leaving 10 bases between. This CDR3 has 15 amino acids. The CDR3 coding sequence is TGTGCCAGCAGCTTGGTTTCGCAGAATAATGAAAAACTGTTTTTT. Its protein is CASSLVSQNNEKLFF.

V gene TRBV2 combines with J gene TRBJ1-2; D is perhaps TRBD1 (5 bases). The CDR3 is 12 residues long. The germline V and J ends were trimmed by 4 bases and 3 bases, with 6 bases remaining between them. Germline assignment: CDR1 SNHLY and CDR2 FYNNEI. The CDR3 reads CASSVGDYGYTF. CDR3 nucleotides: TGTGCCAGCAGTGTAGGGGACTATGGCTACACCTTC.

The chain recombines TRBV5-8 with TRBJ1-1, with TRBD1 matching 8 bases. Germline V lookup: CDR1 SGHTS, CDR2 YDEGEE. The J segment lost 5 bases and the V segment lost 4 bases, leaving 7 bases of the junction unmatched. The CDR3 length is 14 residues. CDR3 in amino acids: CASSATGGWTEAFF. In DNA, the CDR3 is TGTGCCAGCAGCGCTACAGGGGGGTGGACTGAAGCTTTCTTT.

V is TRBV7-2 and J is TRBJ1-6; D is uncertain. The CDR3 loop spans 13 amino acids. V lost 5 bases and J 10 bases, leaving 12 bases between the germline ends. The germline V gene has CDR1 SGHTA and CDR2 FQGNSA. Here the CDR3 reads CASSPRPVSPLHF. Here the CDR3 DNA reads TGTGCCAGCAGCCCACGCCCGGTATCACCCCTCCACTTT.

This chain's CDR3 is CASSAGPGQGSYEQYF. The CDR3, as DNA: TGTGCCAGCAGTGCAGGACCGGGACAGGGGTCCTACGAGCAGTACTTC. The chain links TRBV6-1 to TRBJ2-7, with 10 bases identical to TRBD1. V lost 4 bases to trimming and J lost 1 base; unmatched junction nucleotides: 7. This CDR3 has 16 amino acids. Germline V CDR1 and CDR2: MNHNS, SASEGT.

The chain couples TRBV6-1 to TRBJ1-5, with TRBD1 identical over 8 bases. The CDR3 spans 18 residues. The germline gives CDR1 MNHNS, CDR2 SASEGT. Germline trimming cut 2 bases from V and 4 bases from J; bases unmatched to any gene: 13. The CDR3 sequence is CASSELGGRTGMNQPQHF. The CDR3, as DNA: TGTGCCAGCAGTGAACTGGGTGGGAGGACAGGGATGAATCAGCCCCAGCATTTT.

This clone was observed a single time. The chain recombines TRBV7-9 with TRBJ2-6; no clear D gene. Germline lookup yields CDR1 SEHNR and CDR2 FQNEAQ (reference sequence). Trimming cost V 1 base and J 0 bases, with 7 bases left between them. The CDR3 is made up of 16 amino acids. This CDR3 reads CASSLGQHSGANVLTF. Here the CDR3 DNA reads TGTGCCAGCAGCTTAGGGCAACACTCTGGGGCCAACGTCCTGACTTTC.

This rearrangement joins TRBV15 to TRBJ2-1, with D perhaps TRBD1 (5 bases). V lost 1 base to trimming and J lost 8 bases, with 12 bases between them. There are 14 residues in the CDR3. From germline, CDR1 is LNHNV and CDR2 YYDKDF (reference sequence). CDR3 loop: CATSRGPGHYEQFF. As DNA, the CDR3 is TGTGCCACCAGCAGAGGTCCAGGACATTATGAGCAGTTCTTC.

This clone was detected only once. V usage is TRBV12-3 or TRBV12-4 and J usage is TRBJ2-7; tentative D call: TRBD1 (6 bases). The CDR3 spans 12 residues. V was trimmed by 6 bases and J by 8 bases, leaving 14 bases between them. The CDR3 nucleotides read TGTGCCAGCAGCCCTGGACAGTACCAGCAGTACTTC. This sequence encodes CASSPGQYQQYF.

The V gene is TRBV7-2, the J gene TRBJ1-3; 8 nucleotides agree with TRBD1. The germline gives CDR1 SGHTA, CDR2 FQGNSA. The CDR3 runs 16 residues. V was clipped by 2 bases and J by 2 bases; unmatched bases: 5. The DNA for the CDR3 is TGTGCCAGCAGCTTAAAGTCAGGGGGCACTGGAAACACCATATATTTT. This gives the protein CASSLKSGGTGNTIYF.